The 14 T cell receptor beta chains below come from one sample, sequenced in a study of T-cell reconstitution after alpha-beta-depleted transplantation in children. Preparation of the TCRbeta library involved a method that used unique molecular identifiers. TCRdb ran MiXCR on the PCR reads and lists one entry per CDR3 protein. The sample lists about 640,000 distinct CDR3 sequences, 13% occurring once. Source: PBMCs, mostly from graft donor cells, taken 360 days after TCRalphabeta/CD19-depleted stem cell transplant. These receptors came from a male patient between 5 and 17 years old who had a stem cell transplant for acute myeloid leukemia, so the T cells may come from the graft donor.

This clonotype occurred a few times. The CDR3: CAISEFSPSQIYNEQFF. For the CDR3, the DNA is TGTGCCATCAGTGAGTTCTCCCCTTCGCAGATCTACAATGAGCAGTTCTTC. J is TRBJ2-1 and V is TRBV10-3; D gene ambiguous. Germline V CDR1 and CDR2: ENHRY, SYGVKD. The CDR3 contains 17 residues. Deletions cut 1 base from V and 3 bases from J, with 16 bases between.

This clonotype was observed many times. The chain carries TRBV20-1 and TRBJ2-1; D is unresolved. The V and J ends lost 3 bases and 8 bases respectively, with 8 bases between them. This CDR3 has 11 amino acids. From germline, CDR1 is DFQATT and CDR2 SNEGSKA (reference sequence). Here the CDR3 DNA reads TGCAGTGCTAGCCTACAAGATGAGCAGTTCTTC. Translated, it gives CSASLQDEQFF.

This clonotype occurred a few times. The CDR3 DNA follows: TGTGCCAGCAGCCTGACGCCGGGGACTAGCGGGAGGGCAGCCACAGATACGCAGTATTTT. Amino acids: CASSLTPGTSGRAATDTQYF. The chain links TRBV9 to TRBJ2-3, with 16 bases lining up with TRBD2. Per germline, CDR1 SGDLS and CDR2 YYNGEE. The trim removed 4 bases at V and 2 bases at J, leaving 13 bases unmatched. The CDR3 sequence is 20 residues long.

The V call is TRBV7-3, the J call TRBJ2-3; 9 bases line up with TRBD2. Germline-derived CDR1 and CDR2 are SGHTA and FQGTGA. V trimming: 5 bases; J trimming: 4 bases; junction bases outside the gene matches: 7. The CDR3 contains 15 residues. CDR3 DNA sequence: TGTGCCAGCAGCCCATTGGGACTAGCTGCAGATACGCAGTATTTT. Protein: CASSPLGLAADTQYF.

This clonotype has at least ten counts. This sequence joins TRBV4-3 and TRBJ2-3; no reliable D call. V was cut by 1 base and J by 6 bases, with 5 bases left in between. The germline CDR1 and CDR2 sequences are LGHNA and YSLEER. The CDR3 runs to 12 residues. CDR3 DNA sequence: TGCGCCAGCAGCCAAGTGGGGGATACGCAGTATTTT. Translation: CASSQVGDTQYF.

This clonotype showed up many times. The rearrangement joins TRBV10-3 to TRBJ2-7, with a weak D call TRBD2 (6 bases). This CDR3 has 16 residues. The V gene's germline CDR1 is ENHRY and CDR2 SYGVKD. Trimming left V 4 bases short and J 2 bases short, with 18 bases between. The CDR3 coding sequence is TGTGCCATCAGTGCCCCTCCTCTAGCGTCGACCTACGAGCAGTACTTC. Translation gives CAISAPPLASTYEQYF.

This clonotype was detected ten times or more. The chain carries TRBV20-1 and TRBJ2-3; 9 nucleotides align to TRBD2. CDR1 is DFQATT and CDR2 is SNEGSKA in the germline V gene (reference sequence). V shed 4 bases and J 2 bases; nucleotides not matched to a gene: 7. The length of the CDR3 is 15 residues. CDR3 coding DNA: TGCAGTGCTACCCCCCCTAGCGGGAACACAGATACGCAGTATTTT. Encoded protein: CSATPPSGNTDTQYF.

The V call is TRBV20-1, the J call TRBJ2-3; a possible D gene is TRBD2 (5 bases). CDR1 is DFQATT, CDR2 SNEGSKA, per germline (reference sequence). The CDR3 consists of 15 residues. With 4 bases removed from V and 4 bases from J, the gap between germline ends came to 18 bases. Here the CDR3 DNA reads TGCAGTGCTACCGGAGCGGCAAAGGAGCCAGATACGCAGTATTTT. Translated, it gives CSATGAAKEPDTQYF.

This clonotype was detected a few times. The chain links TRBV19 to TRBJ2-1; TRBD1 aligns across 12 bases. Germline loops: CDR1 LNHDA, CDR2 SQIVND (reference sequence). CDR3 size: 17 residues. The V and J ends lost 2 bases and 9 bases, in that order; junction bases with no gene match: 11. The CDR3 sequence: CASSIRGTGGPWGEQFF. CDR3 in DNA: TGTGCCAGTAGTATAAGAGGGACAGGGGGCCCCTGGGGTGAGCAGTTCTTC.

The V and J genes are TRBV7-8 and TRBJ2-7; TRBD2 matches at 7 bases. V lost 5 bases to trimming and J lost 4 bases; unmatched junction nucleotides: 11. The germline gives CDR1 SGHVS, CDR2 FQNEAQ. The CDR3 consists of 15 residues. The CDR3: CASSLGRGLLYEQYF. The CDR3 DNA reads TGTGCCAGCAGCCTAGGGAGGGGCCTCCTATACGAGCAGTACTTC.

This clonotype has ten or more counts. The chain carries TRBV7-8 and TRBJ2-3; 10 nucleotides align to TRBD2. The CDR3 consists of 18 residues. Germline V lookup: CDR1 SGHVS, CDR2 FQNEAQ. V shed 2 bases, J shed 4 bases, and the junction held 12 bases outside the gene matches. For the CDR3, the DNA is TGTGCCAGCAGCTTAATGGCGGCTAGCGGGAGTTACCCAGATACGCAGTATTTT. Encoded protein: CASSLMAASGSYPDTQYF.

This clonotype came up a few times. The rearrangement uses TRBV29-1 and TRBJ2-2; TRBD1 aligns across 8 bases. CDR3 length: 16 residues. Germline CDR1 is SQVTM and CDR2 is ANQGSEA. The junction had 8 bases not matched to a gene; V was cut back by 4 bases and J by 1 base. In nucleotides, the CDR3 is TGCAGCGTTGCCCCCGACAGGGGCGTGAACACCGGGGAGCTGTTTTTT. Translated: CSVAPDRGVNTGELFF.

This clonotype has a handful of counts. The rearrangement links TRBV7-3 to TRBJ2-2; D is ambiguous. Trimming removed 4 bases at V and 6 bases at J, with 15 bases between. CDR1 and CDR2 from the germline V gene are SGHTA and FQGTGA. There are 15 residues in the CDR3. The CDR3 DNA follows: TGTGCCAGCAGCTCGGCTTCTCGAAGGTCCGGGGAGCTGTTTTTT. This sequence encodes CASSSASRRSGELFF.

A few counts support this clonotype. This chain uses TRBV15 with TRBJ2-7; D could derive from TRBD1 or TRBD2 (5 bases each). This CDR3 spans 15 amino acids. Trimming took 3 bases from V and 2 from J, leaving 14 bases between them. CDR1 LNHNV and CDR2 YYDKDF come from the germline V gene (reference sequence). CDR3 amino acids: CATSRGSGGAYEQYF. CDR3 nucleotides: TGTGCCACCAGCAGGGGAAGTGGGGGAGCCTACGAGCAGTACTTC.